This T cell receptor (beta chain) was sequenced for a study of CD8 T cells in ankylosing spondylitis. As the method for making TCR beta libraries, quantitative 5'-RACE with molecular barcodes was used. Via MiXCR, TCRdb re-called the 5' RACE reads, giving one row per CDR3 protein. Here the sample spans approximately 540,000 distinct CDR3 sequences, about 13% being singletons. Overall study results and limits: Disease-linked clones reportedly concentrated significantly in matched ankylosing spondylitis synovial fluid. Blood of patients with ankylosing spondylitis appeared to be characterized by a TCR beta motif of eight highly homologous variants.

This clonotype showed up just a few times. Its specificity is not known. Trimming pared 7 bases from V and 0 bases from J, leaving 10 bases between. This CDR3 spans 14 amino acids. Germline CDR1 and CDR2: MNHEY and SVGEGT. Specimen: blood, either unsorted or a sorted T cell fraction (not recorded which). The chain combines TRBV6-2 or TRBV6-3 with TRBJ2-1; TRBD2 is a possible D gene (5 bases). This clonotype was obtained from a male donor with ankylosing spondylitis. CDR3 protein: CASTRGSSYNEQFF. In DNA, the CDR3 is TGTGCCAGCACTCGAGGGAGCTCCTACAATGAGCAGTTCTTC.